This TCR beta chain comes out of a study of shared clonotypes between healthy human individuals. As regards this clone: The antigen is not known.

Study conclusions and caveats: Researchers found naive subsets generally carried larger estimated richness than memory subsets. Of the naive CD4 clonotypes, around 5.2% were shared across a handful of donors.

Genomic DNA from each subset was divided evenly over several immunoSEQ plates. The data were produced by immunoSEQ multiplex PCR, yet TCRdb's version contains in-frame clones alone and is incomplete. The repertoire consists of under 2.5 million clones, with less than 95% occurring once and the leading ten covering around 0.4%. This clonotype was sampled from a man aged 18 to 35 in good health. Some clones in this sample may be carry-over from other donors' samples. Input material: naive CD4+ T cells from PBMCs. Subset denoted: CD45RA+ positively selected.

CDR3 in DNA: TGTGCCAGCAGGCGGTTGTCGAGCGATAACACTGAAGCTTTCTTT. Encoded protein: CASRRLSSDNTEAFF. The chain combines TRBV27 with TRBJ1-1; D remains unclear. Germline CDR1 is MNHEY and CDR2 is SMNVEV (reference sequence). The V end lost 6 bases, the J end lost 2 bases, and 16 bases lay between the germline ends. The CDR3 runs to 15 residues.